This TCR beta chain was sequenced in a study of T cell changes during pregnancy in multiple sclerosis. Assay: immunoSEQ multiplex PCR; the TCRdb copy retains only in-frame clones and omits some. The profile covers 50,000 to 70,000 clones, with around 91% appearing a single time and 2.2% taken by the ten largest. V shed 0 bases and J shed 7 bases, with 13 bases lying between them. The V gene's germline CDR1 is MNHEY and CDR2 SVGAGI. This CDR3 comprises 15 residues. The V gene is TRBV6-5, the J gene TRBJ2-1, with D possibly being TRBD2 (6 bases). Material: peripheral blood, obtained in the third trimester of pregnancy. This clonotype was obtained from a female donor in good health, enrolled as a control in a pregnancy study. In nucleotides, the CDR3 is TGTGCCAGCAGTTACTCGAGACTAGGGTATAATGAGCAGTTCTTC. Amino acid sequence: CASSYSRLGYNEQFF.